Listed below are T cell receptor beta chains from one sample, sequenced in a study of identical twins. Using its own MiXCR run on the 5' RACE reads, TCRdb lists one record per CDR3 protein. Of nearly 650,000 distinct CDR3 sequences listed, roughly 7.2% are singletons. This same sample was also taken into another study, of yellow fever vaccine responses in identical twins.

The sequenced sample was PBMCs. All receptors derive from a woman aged 18-30 years in good health. Each CDR3 is given with its conserved first and last residue. The D gene is left open where the match is weak. Part of the rows lack a size; the others show once, few, many or a class for expanded clones.

abundance	v_gene	j_gene	d_gene	CDR3aa	CDR3nt
many	TRBV20-1	TRBJ1-4	-	CSGLADYNEKLFF	TGCAGTGGATTGGCGGACTACAATGAAAAACTGTTTTTT
few	TRBV6-1	TRBJ1-3	-	CASSAQTHSGNTIYF	TGTGCCAGCAGTGCCCAGACACACTCTGGAAACACCATATATTTT
few	TRBV20-1	TRBJ2-5	-	CSAPGSGKETQYF	TGCAGTGCCCCGGGTAGCGGCAAAGAGACCCAGTACTTC
-	TRBV5-1	TRBJ1-1	TRBD1	CASSLGGTAGMNTEAFF	TGCGCCAGCAGCTTGGGTGGGACAGCAGGAATGAACACTGAAGCTTTCTTT
few	TRBV5-6	TRBJ2-1	TRBD1	CASSSRGRYNEQFF	TGTGCCAGCAGCTCCAGGGGGCGGTACAATGAGCAGTTCTTC
many	TRBV5-1	TRBJ1-5	-	CASSPDSPTQPQHF	TGCGCCAGCAGCCCCGACAGCCCGACTCAGCCCCAGCATTTT
-	TRBV14	TRBJ2-2	-	CASSHTIGGANTGELFF	TGTGCCAGCAGCCACACAATCGGAGGGGCCAACACCGGGGAGCTGTTTTTT
-	TRBV7-6	TRBJ2-3	TRBD2	CASTPRAGDTDTQYF	TGTGCCAGCACCCCCAGAGCGGGAGATACAGATACGCAGTATTTT
many	TRBV20-1	TRBJ2-3	-	CSAQTTVYADTQYF	TGCAGTGCTCAGACTACCGTTTACGCAGATACGCAGTATTTT
many	TRBV5-1	TRBJ2-3	TRBD2	CASSLGLAGGPGTDTQYF	TGCGCCAGCAGCTTGGGACTAGCGGGGGGGCCCGGCACAGATACGCAGTATTTT
few	TRBV20-1	TRBJ2-5	-	CSASLAAQTQYF	TGCAGTGCTAGTCTAGCCGCGCAGACCCAGTACTTC
few	TRBV5-1	TRBJ2-2	-	CASSLAGTMVTGELFF	TGCGCCAGCAGCTTGGCCGGGACAATGGTTACCGGGGAGCTGTTTTTT
many	TRBV18	TRBJ2-7	TRBD1	CASSPSHRGSVGEQYF	TGTGCCAGCTCGCCGTCCCACAGGGGGTCCGTGGGCGAGCAGTACTTC
few	TRBV7-6	TRBJ2-2	TRBD2	CASSLYQRGAGFGELFF	TGTGCCAGCAGCTTATACCAGCGGGGGGCCGGATTCGGGGAGCTGTTTTTT
-	TRBV6-1	TRBJ2-3	TRBD2	CASKREPQRDTQYF	TGTGCCAGCAAGCGGGAGCCCCAGAGGGATACGCAGTATTTT
-	TRBV6-6	TRBJ2-5	-	CASSTQAETQYF	TGTGCCAGCAGTACCCAGGCAGAGACCCAGTACTTC
many	TRBV12-3/TRBV12-4	TRBJ1-1	-	CASSFTLTTEAFF	TGTGCCAGCAGTTTCACCCTGACCACTGAAGCTTTCTTT
many	TRBV20-1	TRBJ2-1	TRBD2	CSAWTSAWSSYNEQFF	TGCAGTGCGTGGACTAGCGCCTGGAGCTCCTACAATGAGCAGTTCTTC
-	TRBV14	TRBJ2-5	-	CASSPGSETQYF	TGTGCCAGCAGCCCAGGGTCAGAGACCCAGTACTTC
many	TRBV12-3/TRBV12-4	TRBJ2-4	TRBD1	CASRPDRGDIQYF	TGTGCCAGCAGACCGGACAGGGGCGACATTCAGTACTTC
few	TRBV3-1	TRBJ2-5	-	CASSQEVGLEAGGRSETQYF	TGTGCCAGCAGCCAAGAAGTCGGGCTAGAGGCTGGCGGCCGGTCAGAGACCCAGTACTTC
-	TRBV28	TRBJ2-1	-	CASSLPGSDEQFF	TGTGCCAGCAGTTTACCCGGGAGCGATGAGCAGTTCTTC
-	TRBV5-1	TRBJ1-2	TRBD1	CASSSGQGHYGYTF	TGCGCCAGCAGCTCTGGACAGGGTCACTATGGCTACACCTTC
-	TRBV7-6	TRBJ2-7	-	CASSLWDGAPPYF	TGTGCCAGCAGCTTATGGGATGGGGCACCACCGTACTTC
few	TRBV27	TRBJ2-7	-	CASSRDWINSYEQYF	TGTGCCAGCAGTCGGGACTGGATAAATTCCTACGAGCAGTACTTC
many	TRBV12-3/TRBV12-4	TRBJ2-1	TRBD1	CASSSWTGPFNNEQFF	TGTGCCAGCAGTTCATGGACAGGGCCCTTCAACAATGAGCAGTTCTTC
many	TRBV3-1	TRBJ2-5	-	CASSQDGLVWWETQYF	TGTGCCAGCAGCCAAGATGGGCTAGTTTGGTGGGAGACCCAGTACTTC
few	TRBV20-1	TRBJ2-1	-	CSAPLAGRYNEQFF	TGCAGTGCCCCCCTGGCGGGTCGGTACAATGAGCAGTTCTTC
few	TRBV11-3	TRBJ2-1	-	CASSLTRLVGGEQFF	TGTGCCAGCAGCTTAACGAGGCTTGTTGGTGGTGAGCAGTTCTTC
many	TRBV7-8	TRBJ1-5	TRBD1	CASSLEGALSNQPQHF	TGTGCCAGCAGCTTAGAGGGGGCCCTTAGCAATCAGCCCCAGCATTTT
few	TRBV2	TRBJ2-1	-	CASIEGGSSYNEQFF	TGTGCCAGCATCGAAGGGGGGAGCTCCTACAATGAGCAGTTCTTC
many	TRBV20-1	TRBJ2-1	-	CSAGVGGSSYNEQFF	TGCAGTGCTGGGGTCGGCGGAAGCTCCTACAATGAGCAGTTCTTC
many	TRBV5-1	TRBJ2-1	-	CASSLLYNEQFF	TGTGCCAGCAGTTTACTCTACAATGAGCAGTTCTTC
many	TRBV5-1	TRBJ2-7	TRBD1	CASSAGQGSSYEQYF	TGCGCCAGCAGCGCCGGACAGGGGAGCTCCTACGAGCAGTACTTC
-	TRBV6-2/TRBV6-3	TRBJ2-1	-	CASSPHLGALIPVSSYNEQFF	TGTGCCAGCAGTCCACACCTCGGGGCCTTAATACCGGTGAGCTCCTACAATGAGCAGTTCTTC
many	TRBV7-8	TRBJ1-6	-	CASSLQQGVGPLHF	TGTGCCAGCAGCTTACAACAGGGAGTAGGCCCCCTCCACTTT
few	TRBV19	TRBJ2-3	TRBD2	CASSKIGLAGSDTQYF	TGTGCCAGTAGCAAAATCGGACTAGCGGGTTCAGATACGCAGTATTTT
many	TRBV7-9	TRBJ2-1	TRBD1	CASSFDRGNEQFF	TGTGCCAGCAGCTTCGACAGGGGGAACGAGCAGTTCTTC
many	TRBV20-1	TRBJ1-1	-	CSASPVEAGAQAFF	TGCAGTGCTAGCCCAGTGGAGGCAGGGGCTCAAGCTTTCTTT
-	TRBV11-2	TRBJ2-5	TRBD2	CASSSGLAGGRGGWETQYF	TGTGCCAGCAGCTCAGGACTAGCGGGGGGCCGCGGGGGTTGGGAGACCCAGTACTTC
-	TRBV3-1	TRBJ2-1	TRBD2	CASSQATAGGSNEQFF	TGTGCCAGCAGCCAAGCCACAGCGGGAGGGTCGAATGAGCAGTTCTTC
few	TRBV4-1	TRBJ2-7	TRBD1	CASSQDPTGRTYEQYF	TGCGCCAGCAGCCAAGATCCGACAGGGAGAACCTACGAGCAGTACTTC
-	TRBV20-1	TRBJ2-1	TRBD1	CSARALGPPRGEQFF	TGCAGTGCTAGAGCTCTGGGCCCACCCAGGGGGGAGCAGTTCTTC
-	TRBV7-6	TRBJ2-2	-	CASSSRLVAGELFF	TGTGCCAGCAGCTCGAGACTAGTGGCCGGGGAGCTGTTTTTT
-	TRBV5-6	TRBJ2-1	TRBD2	CASSWITGLAGAGAHNEQFF	TGTGCCAGCAGCTGGATAACGGGACTAGCGGGAGCGGGCGCACACAATGAGCAGTTCTTC
many	TRBV4-1	TRBJ1-4	TRBD1	CASSPRDRRSRDEKLFF	TGCGCCAGCAGCCCCCGGGACAGGAGAAGCAGGGATGAAAAACTGTTTTTT
few	TRBV9	TRBJ2-1	-	CASSVDWRSYNEQFF	TGTGCCAGCAGCGTAGATTGGCGGTCCTACAATGAGCAGTTCTTC
many	TRBV5-1	TRBJ2-1	-	CASSLAGGTYNEQFF	TGTGCCAGCAGTTTAGCTGGCGGTACCTACAATGAGCAGTTCTTC
many	TRBV15	TRBJ1-4	-	CATSRDPPGLFF	TGTGCCACCAGCAGAGATCCACCGGGACTGTTTTTT
-	TRBV12-3/TRBV12-4	TRBJ1-1	TRBD1	CASSPRDRGTTEAFF	TGTGCCAGCAGTCCCCGGGACAGGGGAACGACTGAAGCTTTCTTT
-	TRBV20-1	TRBJ2-3	-	CSARVSREVADTQYF	TGCAGTGCTAGAGTTTCCCGAGAGGTCGCAGATACGCAGTATTTT
few	TRBV29-1	TRBJ2-1	TRBD2	CSVEASGLADNEQFF	TGCAGCGTTGAAGCATCGGGACTAGCGGACAATGAGCAGTTCTTC
many	TRBV10-3	TRBJ1-4	-	CANYGGNNEKLFF	TGTGCCAACTACGGGGGGAATAATGAAAAACTGTTTTTT